This is a list of T cell receptor beta chains from one sample in a study of PD-1 blockade in classical Hodgkin lymphoma. The data were produced by immunoSEQ multiplex PCR, yet TCRdb's version contains in-frame clones alone and is incomplete. The sample lists 150,000 or so clones; about four fifths were seen once. The specimen was peripheral blood mononuclear cells (PBMCs), collected before the second cycle of nivolumab. All receptors derive from a human donor with classical Hodgkin lymphoma. Each CDR3 is given with its conserved first and last residue.

v_call: TRBV7-6
j_call: TRBJ1-2
cdr3_aa: CASSPRTGPYGYTF

v_call: TRBV19
j_call: TRBJ2-5
cdr3_aa: CASSIGGDQETQYF

v_call: TRBV2
j_call: TRBJ2-7
cdr3_aa: CASSLEGLAGYEQYF

v_call: TRBV5-1
j_call: TRBJ1-2
cdr3_aa: CASSPQGAYGYTF

v_call: TRBV4-3
j_call: TRBJ2-1
cdr3_aa: CASSLQLSSYNEQFF

v_call: TRBV6-5
j_call: TRBJ1-1
cdr3_aa: CASSSTTDRAGSAFF

v_call: TRBV10-3
j_call: TRBJ1-6
cdr3_aa: CAIRGTGEGSPLHF

v_call: TRBV18
j_call: TRBJ2-7
cdr3_aa: CASSPPVVRDEQYF

v_call: TRBV5-1
j_call: TRBJ2-7
cdr3_aa: CASSLGDLRPYEQYF

v_call: TRBV4-3
j_call: TRBJ2-5
cdr3_aa: CASSQVLLETQYF

v_call: TRBV29-1
j_call: TRBJ2-3
cdr3_aa: CSVAGYSTDTQYF

v_call: TRBV30
j_call: TRBJ2-7
cdr3_aa: CAWRRDRGVYEQYF

v_call: TRBV11-1
j_call: TRBJ2-7
cdr3_aa: CASSLRRTSGSTGEQYF

v_call: TRBV2
j_call: TRBJ1-5
cdr3_aa: CASSESQGDQPQHF

v_call: TRBV6-1
j_call: TRBJ2-5
cdr3_aa: CASTHSGSGETQYF

v_call: TRBV19
j_call: TRBJ2-7
cdr3_aa: CASNIAGTGSSNEQYF

v_call: TRBV10-3
j_call: TRBJ1-1
cdr3_aa: CAIRPQVNTEAFF

v_call: TRBV28
j_call: TRBJ1-1
cdr3_aa: CANQPEGGGTEAFF

v_call: TRBV6-6
j_call: TRBJ1-5
cdr3_aa: CASSYVRQLNQPQHF

v_call: TRBV10-3
j_call: TRBJ1-4
cdr3_aa: CAISETGAANEKLFF

v_call: TRBV5-6
j_call: TRBJ2-7
cdr3_aa: CASSWGTSGAYEQYF

v_call: TRBV18
j_call: TRBJ2-2
cdr3_aa: CASSPRPGGTNTGELFF

v_call: TRBV7-9
j_call: TRBJ1-1
cdr3_aa: CASSLLANTEAFF

v_call: TRBV27
j_call: TRBJ1-1
cdr3_aa: CASVGTDPEAFF

v_call: TRBV5-8
j_call: TRBJ2-1
cdr3_aa: CASSHTSGQFF

v_call: TRBV7-8
j_call: TRBJ2-1
cdr3_aa: CASSLAGISGYNEQFF

v_call: TRBV28
j_call: TRBJ2-3
cdr3_aa: CATRPFRGADTQYF

v_call: TRBV4-1
j_call: TRBJ1-2
cdr3_aa: CASSPLLDSLHGYTF

v_call: TRBV7-8
j_call: TRBJ2-1
cdr3_aa: CASSMGLAGNEQFF

v_call: TRBV14
j_call: TRBJ1-2
cdr3_aa: CASSHPGQGLGGYTF

v_call: TRBV11-2
j_call: TRBJ2-4
cdr3_aa: CASSPRWGVGSKNIQYF

v_call: TRBV7-8
j_call: TRBJ1-2
cdr3_aa: CASSLGRDRVHYGYTF

v_call: TRBV5-5
j_call: TRBJ1-2
cdr3_aa: CASSSPGQTYGYTF

v_call: TRBV25-1
j_call: TRBJ1-2
cdr3_aa: CASSDGGGGGYTF

v_call: TRBV11-2
j_call: TRBJ2-7
cdr3_aa: CASSFSLGQGNYEQYF

v_call: TRBV5-6
j_call: TRBJ2-7
cdr3_aa: CASSGGLHPYEQYF

v_call: TRBV27
j_call: TRBJ2-3
cdr3_aa: CASSFLREADTQYF

v_call: TRBV6-5
j_call: TRBJ1-1
cdr3_aa: CASSTRRQLNTEAFF

v_call: TRBV11-2
j_call: TRBJ1-3
cdr3_aa: CASSSVRASGNTIYF

v_call: TRBV10-2
j_call: TRBJ1-1
cdr3_aa: CASTGPDEAFF

v_call: TRBV10-3
j_call: TRBJ2-3
cdr3_aa: CAISDPGRAINTQYF

v_call: TRBV28
j_call: TRBJ2-1
cdr3_aa: CASSLGLAGSYEQFF

v_call: TRBV6-6
j_call: TRBJ2-4
cdr3_aa: CASSTGTGKIQYF

v_call: TRBV10-3
j_call: TRBJ1-5
cdr3_aa: CAISESVLSNQPQHF

v_call: TRBV19
j_call: TRBJ1-2
cdr3_aa: CASSIGDNHYGYTF

v_call: TRBV18
j_call: TRBJ1-5
cdr3_aa: CASSPADHSNQPQHF

v_call: TRBV6-5
j_call: TRBJ2-2
cdr3_aa: CASSYRGANTGELFF

v_call: TRBV19
j_call: TRBJ1-5
cdr3_aa: CASSIAQDFNQPQHF

v_call: TRBV7-9
j_call: TRBJ1-1
cdr3_aa: CASRGRGTGAARNTEAFF